These 7 T cell receptor beta chains were all obtained from the same sample, sequenced in a study of T cell responses to AZD1222 COVID-19 vaccine. The protocol was immunoSEQ multiplex PCR, while the TCRdb copy is restricted to in-frame clones and leaves out a portion. The sample has about 170,000 clones, roughly 87% seen once; the top ten hold 2% to 3%. Sequencing used peripheral blood, obtained on day 0 of AZD1222 vaccination. The receptor source for this set is an adult in good health.

The rearrangement joins TRBV5-1 to TRBJ1-6, with D unresolved. Germline CDR1 and CDR2: SGHRS and YFSETQ. This CDR3 is 13 amino acids long. The V and J ends lost 0 bases and 11 bases respectively, with 9 bases between them. The CDR3 spells CASSLEVGPPLHF. The DNA for the CDR3 is TGCGCCAGCAGCTTGGAGGTGGGTCCACCCCTCCACTTT.

This rearrangement joins TRBV5-1 to TRBJ2-6, with D possibly TRBD2 on 5 matching bases. V was clipped by 0 bases and J by 0 bases, with 7 bases between them. This CDR3 contains 16 residues. Per germline, CDR1 SGHRS and CDR2 YFSETQ. CDR3 region: CASSLGGSSGANVLTF. The DNA for the CDR3 is TGCGCCAGCAGCTTGGGCGGGTCCTCTGGGGCCAACGTCCTGACTTTC. Combining the CDR3 with reference TRBV5-1 and TRBJ2-6 gives the whole variable domain KAGVTQTPRYLIKTRGQQVTLSCSPISGHRSVSWYQQTPGQGLQFLFEYFSETQRNKGNFPGRFSGRQFSNSRSEMNVSTLELGDSALYLCASSLGGSSGANVLTFGAGSRLTVL.

This chain joins TRBV29-1 and TRBJ1-1; TRBD1 is a possible D gene (6 bases). The V end lost 7 bases, the J end lost 3 bases, and 15 bases lay between the germline ends. This CDR3 contains 13 residues. Germline CDR1 is SQVTM and CDR2 is ANQGSEA. CDR3 DNA sequence: TGCAGCGCCGGAGGGGGGTTACACACTGAAGCTTTCTTT. This encodes CSAGGGLHTEAFF.

The chain links TRBV6-6 to TRBJ1-6, with D unresolved. With 5 bases removed from V and 0 bases from J, the gap between germline ends came to 17 bases. The CDR3 runs to 18 residues. Germline V lookup: CDR1 MNHNY, CDR2 SVGAGI (reference sequence). The CDR3 DNA follows: TGTGCCAGCAGTCAGTGGGCAGGTCCCAGCTCCTATAATTCACCCCTCCACTTT. Translated, it gives CASSQWAGPSSYNSPLHF.

The chain employs TRBV6-1 and TRBJ2-5; 10 nucleotides match TRBD2. Trimming took 2 bases from V and 3 from J; bases not matched to a gene: 15. The CDR3 loop spans 19 amino acids. Looked up from germline, CDR1 is MNHNS and CDR2 is SASEGT. The CDR3 region has the DNA TGTGCCAGCAGTGAAAACGGGAGGCTAGCGGGAGCCCGGGAAGAGACCCAGTACTTC. Amino acid sequence: CASSENGRLAGAREETQYF.

The rearrangement links TRBV29-1 to TRBJ1-3; perhaps TRBD1 as D (5 bases). Trimming pared 5 bases from V and 6 bases from J, leaving 11 bases between. This CDR3 comprises 12 residues. The V gene's germline CDR1 is SQVTM and CDR2 ANQGSEA. The CDR3 nucleotides are TGCAGCGTTCAGGGCATGATAAACACCATATATTTT. Translated, it gives CSVQGMINTIYF.

This chain uses TRBV13 with TRBJ2-7, with D perhaps matching TRBD2 (5 bases). V dropped 3 bases and J dropped 5 bases, with 8 bases sitting between them. Germline CDR1 is PRHDT and CDR2 is FYEKMQ (reference sequence). CDR3 length: 12 amino acids. For the CDR3, the DNA is TGTGCCAGCAGCTTTCCCGGGGACGAGCAGTACTTC. Translation: CASSFPGDEQYF.